Listed below are T cell receptor beta chains from one sample, sequenced in a study of response to subunit inactivated influenza vaccine. TCRdb itself ran the RT-PCR reads through MiXCR, one entry per CDR3 protein. Of some 300,000 distinct CDR3 sequences listed, about 20% are singletons. Sequenced material: PBMCs from blood, taken about 20 months after vaccination. The receptors here all came from a man in his fifties or sixties who received an inactivated influenza vaccine. The CDR3 runs from the conserved cysteine through the conserved F or W. Rows may omit the clone size; those that give it use once, few, many or a size class.

abundance: few; j_gene: TRBJ2-1; v_gene: TRBV5-6; CDR3aa: CASSRIQGRHNEQFF
abundance: .; j_gene: TRBJ2-1; v_gene: TRBV10-3; CDR3aa: CAISDSGIGNEQFF
abundance: .; j_gene: TRBJ2-3; v_gene: TRBV29-1; CDR3aa: CSVTGTGGDTQYF
abundance: .; j_gene: TRBJ2-7; v_gene: TRBV20-1; CDR3aa: CSARDLLAGGGYEQYF
abundance: few; j_gene: TRBJ2-7; v_gene: TRBV7-9; CDR3aa: CASSAGTSTYEQYF
abundance: few; j_gene: TRBJ1-2; v_gene: TRBV4-1; CDR3aa: CASSYVDSLGGYTF
abundance: many; j_gene: TRBJ1-2; v_gene: TRBV7-2; CDR3aa: CASSSLFGVGDYGYTF
abundance: many; j_gene: TRBJ1-3; v_gene: TRBV10-3; CDR3aa: CAIRQDISGNTIYF
abundance: .; j_gene: TRBJ1-5; v_gene: TRBV3-1; CDR3aa: CASSQRGQPQHF
abundance: .; j_gene: TRBJ1-1; v_gene: TRBV12-3/TRBV12-4; CDR3aa: CASSVIRQGSEAFF
abundance: .; j_gene: TRBJ2-6; v_gene: TRBV12-3/TRBV12-4; CDR3aa: CASSQTSGANVLTF
abundance: .; j_gene: TRBJ2-3; v_gene: TRBV6-2/TRBV6-3; CDR3aa: CASSQFPTSGWDTQYF
abundance: .; j_gene: TRBJ2-3; v_gene: TRBV20-1; CDR3aa: CSARPAGATDTQYF
abundance: few; j_gene: TRBJ1-2; v_gene: TRBV20-1; CDR3aa: CSASGGQGRNGYTF
abundance: few; j_gene: TRBJ2-6; v_gene: TRBV5-1; CDR3aa: CASSPLQGYSGANVLTF
abundance: .; j_gene: TRBJ1-2; v_gene: TRBV28; CDR3aa: CASSLVRGPYGYTF
abundance: few; j_gene: TRBJ1-5; v_gene: TRBV20-1; CDR3aa: CSASLGGSGPQHF
abundance: .; j_gene: TRBJ1-5; v_gene: TRBV18; CDR3aa: CASSPPGRRRSNQPQHF
abundance: few; j_gene: TRBJ1-2; v_gene: TRBV9; CDR3aa: CASSVGLGTGTGGGYTF
abundance: many; j_gene: TRBJ2-7; v_gene: TRBV29-1; CDR3aa: CSVDGLAGGVQYF
abundance: .; j_gene: TRBJ2-5; v_gene: TRBV6-1; CDR3aa: CASSRLGVQETQYF
abundance: .; j_gene: TRBJ2-7; v_gene: TRBV12-3/TRBV12-4; CDR3aa: CASSLIGDRGREQYF
abundance: .; j_gene: TRBJ2-7; v_gene: TRBV29-1; CDR3aa: CSVSMGAGYEQYF
abundance: .; j_gene: TRBJ1-5; v_gene: TRBV18; CDR3aa: CASSPNRDNQPQHF
abundance: few; j_gene: TRBJ2-7; v_gene: TRBV7-8; CDR3aa: CASSLLARGVAYEQYF
abundance: .; j_gene: TRBJ2-1; v_gene: TRBV6-6; CDR3aa: CASSENEQFF
abundance: few; j_gene: TRBJ2-7; v_gene: TRBV4-3; CDR3aa: CASRPKQGKIYEQYF
abundance: few; j_gene: TRBJ1-2; v_gene: TRBV28; CDR3aa: CASRFPGGYTF
abundance: few; j_gene: TRBJ1-4; v_gene: TRBV28; CDR3aa: CASRPRRGEEKLFF
abundance: .; j_gene: TRBJ1-1; v_gene: TRBV9; CDR3aa: CASSVLQNTEAFF
abundance: few; j_gene: TRBJ1-1; v_gene: TRBV7-8; CDR3aa: CASSLAGARGAFF
abundance: .; j_gene: TRBJ1-1; v_gene: TRBV12-3/TRBV12-4; CDR3aa: CASRRGTNTEAFF
abundance: .; j_gene: TRBJ1-5; v_gene: TRBV15; CDR3aa: CATSRGGDNQPQHF
abundance: few; j_gene: TRBJ1-1; v_gene: TRBV11-2; CDR3aa: CASSRGGARGYTEAFF
abundance: .; j_gene: TRBJ2-3; v_gene: TRBV7-9; CDR3aa: CASSRGGGRLADTQYF
abundance: few; j_gene: TRBJ1-3; v_gene: TRBV5-1; CDR3aa: CASSPGTDGNTIYF
abundance: .; j_gene: TRBJ2-3; v_gene: TRBV6-2/TRBV6-3; CDR3aa: CASSYFAGTDTQYF
abundance: .; j_gene: TRBJ2-1; v_gene: TRBV7-9; CDR3aa: CASSSTGGLSKFF
abundance: .; j_gene: TRBJ2-7; v_gene: TRBV30; CDR3aa: CAWGPGGSSYEQYF